This T cell receptor beta chain was captured by sequencing in a study of graft-versus-host responses after intestinal transplantation. Study findings and constraints: Early post-transplant falls in HvG clones accompanied the peak levels of circulating GvH clones.

Graft tissue processing released intraepithelial and lamina propria lymphocytes. The table came from immunoSEQ multiplex PCR; TCRdb's copy has only in-frame clones and leaves some out. The sample has 6,000 to 9,500 clones, about three quarters seen once. On this clone: Its antigen is undetermined.

Sequences were derived from ileum tissue, sampled around 34 weeks after intestinal transplantation. The receptor comes from a human patient who received an intestinal transplant, so some T cells may come from the graft donor.

The CDR3: CASSLVGQGNEQFF. CDR3 nucleotides: TGTGCCAGCAGTTTAGTGGGACAGGGCAATGAGCAGTTCTTC. The gene calls are TRBV28 and TRBJ2-1; TRBD1 matches at 9 bases. The CDR3 has 14 amino acids. Losses at the gene ends were 2 bases for V and 6 bases for J; bases not matched to a gene: 2. CDR1 and CDR2 (germline): MDHEN, SYDVKM.